This T cell receptor (beta chain) came from a study of OX40 agonist ivuxolimab in advanced cancers. The assay was immunoSEQ multiplex PCR, and TCRdb's table has in-frame clones only and misses some. The sample holds tens of thousands of clones, around 92% seen once. The CDR3 runs to 15 residues. The V gene's germline CDR1 is MNHEY and CDR2 SMNVEV (reference sequence). V gave up 6 bases and J gave up 6 bases, with 19 bases separating them. The chain employs TRBV27 and TRBJ2-3; D is tentatively TRBD1 or TRBD2 (5 bases each). The receptor comes from an adult with an advanced solid tumor such as melanoma, head and neck, liver or kidney cancer. The sample consisted of CD4+ or CD8+ T cells sorted from blood, taken in a trial of the OX40 agonist ivuxolimab. CDR3 DNA: TGTGCCAGCAGGGGGACCGGGACGCCCGCCGATACGCAGTATTTT. Translation gives CASRGTGTPADTQYF.